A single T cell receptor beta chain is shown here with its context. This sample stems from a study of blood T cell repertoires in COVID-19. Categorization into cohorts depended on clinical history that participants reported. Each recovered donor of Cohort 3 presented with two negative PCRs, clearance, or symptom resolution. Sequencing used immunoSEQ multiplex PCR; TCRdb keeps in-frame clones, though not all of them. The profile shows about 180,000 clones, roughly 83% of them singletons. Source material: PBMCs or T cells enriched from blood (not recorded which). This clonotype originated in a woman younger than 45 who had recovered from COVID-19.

CDR3: CAISAGQPNTEAFF. CDR3 bases: TGTGCCATCAGCGCCGGACAGCCAAACACTGAAGCTTTCTTT. This chain links TRBV10-3 with TRBJ1-1; D might be TRBD1 (6 bases). V dropped 6 bases and J dropped 2 bases, with 13 bases sitting between them. Germline loops: CDR1 ENHRY, CDR2 SYGVKD. The CDR3 spans 14 residues.